The 10 T cell receptor beta chains in this list originate from one sample, sequenced in a study of blood T cell repertoires in COVID-19 (dated by TCRdb to about 2020). Library method: the immunoSEQ multiplex PCR assay. TCRdb mirrors the immuneACCESS table, restricted to in-frame sequences. Some clones are absent from its copies; in checked studies, under half trace to an unresolved V gene, and the reason for the others is unknown. In this sample the table shows around 300,000 clones, about 88% of which occur a single time. About 3% of the sample is taken by the ten largest. Material for sequencing was PBMCs or T cells enriched from blood (not recorded which). The receptors come from a woman aged 45-59 years who had recovered from COVID-19.

This clone was observed a single time. This chain joins TRBV18 and TRBJ1-3; 10 bases are a match to TRBD1. V shed 3 bases and J 2 bases; nucleotides not matched to a gene: 4. The length of the CDR3 is 16 residues. Germline V gene lookup returns CDR1 KGHSH and CDR2 LQKENI. The CDR3 protein is CASSPGQGFAGNTIYF. In nucleotides, the CDR3 is TGTGCCAGCTCACCGGGACAGGGGTTCGCTGGAAACACCATATATTTT.

This chain uses TRBV30 with TRBJ1-1; D gene uncertain. Germline V lookup: CDR1 GTSNPN, CDR2 SVGIG (reference sequence). CDR3 length: 11 residues. V lost 4 bases, J lost 5 bases, and 8 bases lay in between. Here the CDR3 reads CAWILATEAFF. The CDR3 region has the DNA TGTGCCTGGATATTAGCGACTGAAGCTTTCTTT. The whole variable domain, filled in from reference TRBV30 and TRBJ1-1, reads SQTIHQWPATLVQPVGSPLSLECTVEGTSNPNLYWYRQAAGRGLQLLFYSVGIGQISSEVPQNLSASRPQDRQFILSSKKLLLSDSGFYLCAWILATEAFFGQGTRLTVV.

The V gene is TRBV6-6, the J gene TRBJ1-5, with D unclear. Trimming took off 5 bases at V and 5 bases at J, with 19 bases between the two ends. This CDR3 spans 16 amino acids. CDR1 and CDR2 from the germline V gene are MNHNY and SVGAGI (reference sequence). The CDR3 reads CASSPRPSPGDQPQHF. DNA for the CDR3: TGTGCCAGCAGTCCTCGGCCCTCGCCCGGGGATCAGCCCCAGCATTTT.

The table lists this clone with a count of one. J is TRBJ1-3 and V is TRBV4-2, with 7 bases that match TRBD1. With V trimmed by 4 bases and J by 3 bases, 9 bases remained unmatched. Per the germline V gene, CDR1 is LGHNA and CDR2 is YNFKEQ. The CDR3 length is 16 residues. The chain's CDR3 is CASSPRQGSIGNTIYF. CDR3 nucleotides: TGTGCCAGCAGCCCCCGACAGGGATCTATTGGAAACACCATATATTTT.

The chain links TRBV18 to TRBJ1-6; TRBD1 matches 8 bases. V lost 5 bases, J lost 8 bases, and 8 bases stayed unmatched. The CDR3 extends over 15 amino acids. Germline V gene sequence: CDR1 KGHSH, CDR2 LQKENI. This chain's CDR3 is CASSADRGGYSPLHF. The CDR3 region has the DNA TGTGCCAGCTCAGCCGACAGGGGAGGTTATTCACCCCTCCACTTT.

The V gene is TRBV30, the J gene TRBJ1-2; D may be TRBD1 (5 bases). The CDR3 contains 14 residues. Germline V gene lookup returns CDR1 GTSNPN and CDR2 SVGIG (reference sequence). The germline V and J ends were trimmed by 0 bases and 5 bases, with 13 bases remaining between them. The CDR3 nucleotides are TGTGCCTGGAGTGTATCCCCAGGGCCTTATGGCTACACCTTC. This sequence encodes CAWSVSPGPYGYTF. The full variable domain, rest sourced from reference TRBV30 and TRBJ1-2, is SQTIHQWPATLVQPVGSPLSLECTVEGTSNPNLYWYRQAAGRGLQLLFYSVGIGQISSEVPQNLSASRPQDRQFILSSKKLLLSDSGFYLCAWSVSPGPYGYTFGSGTRLTVV.

V and J are TRBV15 and TRBJ1-6, with D possibly TRBD1 on 6 matching bases. Trimming took 0 bases from V and 6 from J, leaving 9 bases between them. Germline V CDR1 and CDR2: LNHNV, YYDKDF (reference sequence). The length of the CDR3 is 15 residues. The CDR3 loop is CATSRDRQANSPLHF. CDR3 sequence (DNA): TGTGCCACCAGCAGAGATCGACAGGCTAATTCACCCCTCCACTTT.

This chain uses TRBV28 with TRBJ1-5; 7 bases line up with TRBD1. CDR1 is MDHEN, CDR2 SYDVKM, per germline. V trimming: 10 bases; J trimming: 3 bases; junction bases outside the gene matches: 15. CDR3 length: 16 amino acids. The CDR3 nucleotides read TGTGCCACCATACCTAGGGACAGCTCGGTCAATCAGCCCCAGCATTTT. Translation: CATIPRDSSVNQPQHF.

The rearrangement links TRBV27 to TRBJ1-1, with D perhaps TRBD1 (6 bases). V was pared by 5 bases and J by 0 bases, with 13 bases between. The CDR3 has 15 amino acids. CDR1 is MNHEY, CDR2 SMNVEV, per germline (reference sequence). This chain's CDR3 is CASSPSQGMNTEAFF. In DNA form, the CDR3 reads TGTGCCAGCAGTCCATCACAGGGAATGAACACTGAAGCTTTCTTT.

This chain uses TRBV5-5 with TRBJ2-3; TRBD1 agrees at 12 bases. Germline V gene data show CDR1 as SGHKS and CDR2 as YYEKEE (reference sequence). This CDR3 has 17 residues. V lost 3 bases, J lost 2 bases, and 7 bases stayed unmatched. The CDR3 nucleotides are TGTGCCAGCAGCTCCCGGGACAGGGGGCGGTACACAGATACGCAGTATTTT. It specifies CASSSRDRGRYTDTQYF.